These 12 T cell receptor beta chains were sequenced from one sample in a study of early T cells in non-severe SARS-CoV-2 infection. MiXCR, run by TCRdb on the 5' RACE reads, gives a single entry per CDR3 protein. The data contain approximately 80,000 distinct CDR3 sequences, approximately 12% of them singletons. Material for sequencing was whole blood. The receptors shown here come from an adult who was a healthcare worker with PCR-confirmed SARS-CoV-2 infection or an uninfected control (not recorded which).

This clonotype came up a few times. The CDR3, as DNA: TGTGCCAGCAGCTTTGGAGCGGGTGGTCCAGATACGCAGTATTTT. This gives the protein CASSFGAGGPDTQYF. The chain couples TRBV11-2 to TRBJ2-3; TRBD2 is a possible D gene (6 bases). V gave up 3 bases and J gave up 4 bases, with 14 bases separating them. Germline V CDR1 and CDR2: SGHAT, FQNNGV. This CDR3 is 15 amino acids long.

Here the CDR3 DNA reads TGCGCCAGCAGCTTGGAGGGGACAGGAGAGACCCAGTACTTC. Amino acid sequence: CASSLEGTGETQYF. V and J are TRBV5-1 and TRBJ2-5; 8 bases are a match to TRBD1. CDR3 size: 14 residues. Germline loops: CDR1 SGHRS, CDR2 YFSETQ. Germline trimming cut 0 bases from V and 4 bases from J; bases unmatched to any gene: 2.

CDR3 residues: CSGRRDALVKNIQYF. In DNA form, the CDR3 reads TGCAGCGGTCGAAGGGACGCGCTAGTCAAAAACATTCAGTACTTC. The rearrangement joins TRBV20-1 to TRBJ2-4; possibly TRBD1 or TRBD2 for D (5 bases each). From germline, CDR1 is DFQATT and CDR2 SNEGSKA (reference sequence). The CDR3 is 15 residues long.

The V and J genes are TRBV24-1 and TRBJ2-1, with 13 positions matching TRBD2. The CDR3 length is 15 residues. CDR1 is KGHDR, CDR2 SFDVKD, per germline. The V segment lost 7 bases and the J segment 10 bases; nucleotides outside the gene matches: 9. For the CDR3, the DNA is TGTGCCACCAGAGCCACTAGCGGGAGGGAAGAAGAGCAGTTCTTC. Its translation is CATRATSGREEEQFF.

This clonotype has a count of ten or more. The chain links TRBV18 to TRBJ1-5; a weak D match, TRBD1 (6 bases). The germline gives CDR1 KGHSH, CDR2 LQKENI. The CDR3 is 16 amino acids. With 3 bases removed from V and 6 bases from J, the gap between germline ends came to 18 bases. The chain's CDR3 is CASSPPGAGAGQPQHF. CDR3 sequence (DNA): TGTGCCAGCTCACCTCCCGGGGCAGGGGCGGGTCAGCCCCAGCATTTT.

This clonotype was recorded at least ten times. The rearrangement links TRBV7-6 to TRBJ2-5; D is uncertain. Germline V lookup: CDR1 SGHVS, CDR2 FNYEAQ. V was trimmed by 4 bases and J by 6 bases, leaving 9 bases between them. This CDR3 is built from 12 residues. The CDR3 loop is CASSSQEKTQYF. CDR3 sequence (DNA): TGTGCCAGCAGCTCCCAGGAGAAGACCCAGTACTTC. The entire variable domain, with the rest obtained from reference TRBV7-6 and TRBJ2-5, is as follows: GAGVSQSPRYKVTKRGQDVALRCDPISGHVSLYWYRQALGQGPEFLTYFNYEAQQDKSGLPNDRFSAERPEGSISTLTIQRTEQRDSAMYRCASSSQEKTQYFGPGTRLLVL.

The CDR3 DNA reads TGTGCCTGGAGCGGGACAGCCTATAATTCACCCCTCCACTTT. Its translation: CAWSGTAYNSPLHF. The genes are TRBV30 and TRBJ1-6; 7 nucleotides line up with TRBD1. CDR1 GTSNPN and CDR2 SVGIG come from the germline V gene (reference sequence). V gave up 3 bases and J gave up 2 bases; unmatched junction bases: 1. The length of the CDR3 is 14 residues.

The chain recombines TRBV18 with TRBJ2-5, with TRBD2 matching 13 bases. The CDR3 covers 16 residues. The junction had 11 bases not matched to a gene; V was cut back by 7 bases and J by 6 bases. Germline CDR1 and CDR2: KGHSH and LQKENI. The CDR3 coding sequence is TGTGCCAGCTACGCCCCGGGACTAGCGGGAATGAAGACCCAGTACTTC. Its translation is CASYAPGLAGMKTQYF.

This clonotype occurred a few times. V usage is TRBV6-2 or TRBV6-3 and J usage is TRBJ2-7, with TRBD1 matching 7 bases. V was clipped by 9 bases and J by 1 base; unmatched bases: 18. CDR3 length equals 17 residues. Germline loops: CDR1 MNHEY, CDR2 SVGEGT. The DNA of the CDR3 is TGTGCCAGGGAGAGACCCCCGATCGGGGACAGTTCCTACGAGCAGTACTTC. Translated: CARERPPIGDSSYEQYF.

This sequence joins TRBV20-1 and TRBJ1-4; no definite D call. Per germline, CDR1 DFQATT and CDR2 SNEGSKA (reference sequence). Trimming cost V 5 bases and J 9 bases, with 10 bases left between them. CDR3 length: 11 residues. CDR3 DNA sequence: TGCAGTGCTGAGACCCGAAAAAAACTGTTTTTT. This encodes CSAETRKKLFF.

This clonotype was counted ten times or more. The chain has TRBV10-2 and TRBJ2-2; 10 nucleotides match TRBD2. The germline V gene has CDR1 WSHSY and CDR2 SAAADI. The ends lost 0 bases at V and 3 bases at J; junction bases unmatched: 13. The CDR3 extends over 20 amino acids. In nucleotides, the CDR3 is TGCGCCAGCAGTGAGTCGACAGGTAGCGGGAGGACCCTCGACACCGGGGAGCTGTTTTTT. It codes for CASSESTGSGRTLDTGELFF.

The table lists this clonotype with many counts. The chain recombines TRBV20-1 with TRBJ1-2; 10 positions match TRBD1. V shed 6 bases and J 0 bases; nucleotides not matched to a gene: 7. Germline CDR1 is DFQATT and CDR2 is SNEGSKA (reference sequence). The CDR3 is 15 residues long. The DNA of the CDR3 is TGCAGTGCCGACAGGGGGCTACGTGCTAACTATGGCTACACCTTC. As protein: CSADRGLRANYGYTF.